The following is a T cell receptor (beta chain) sequence with its context. TCRdb keeps only in-frame clones here, not all; method: immunoSEQ multiplex PCR. The table shows around 450,000 clones, with 90% occurring only once. This entry belongs to a study of blood T cell repertoires in COVID-19. CDR1 and CDR2 from the germline V gene are MNHEY and SVGAGI. This CDR3 is built from 14 residues. Material: PBMCs or T cells enriched from blood (not recorded which). The rearrangement joins TRBV6-5 to TRBJ2-2; 7 nucleotides align to TRBD2. This clonotype was obtained from a man aged 18 to 30 who had recovered from COVID-19. The CDR3 region is CSSGRAGFTGELFF. The CDR3 region has the DNA TGTTCATCGGGGAGGGCCGGTTTCACCGGGGAGCTGTTTTTT.